The 15 T cell receptor beta chains given below trace back to one sample, sequenced in a study of regulatory T cells in long-lasting Graves disease. Regarding time point: newly diagnosed GD, antithyroid drugs for less than 3 months. After RNA was extracted from PBMCs, the TCR library was made from it. For TCR beta, libraries came from iRepertoire HTBI primers and Arm-PCR of CDR3 regions. TCRdb independently ran MiXCR on the multiplex PCR reads; one entry per CDR3 protein. The profile shows 450,000 to 650,000 distinct CDR3 sequences, about 16% of them singletons. These records were also assigned to another study, of T cells in Graves' hyperthyroidism and ophthalmopathy.

Material: peripheral blood mononuclear cells (PBMCs), obtained at new diagnosis, from a patient treated with antithyroid drugs. These receptors all stem from a woman aged 35-65 years with Graves disease.

In its sample, this clonotype was seen many times. This rearrangement joins TRBV15 to TRBJ1-2; D gene uncertain. The ends were cut back, 3 bases at V and 3 bases at J, with 11 bases in the middle. Germline lookup yields CDR1 LNHNV and CDR2 YYDKDF (reference sequence). This CDR3 has 14 residues. The CDR3, as DNA: TGTGCCACCAGCAGGGCGGAAACGGACTATGGCTACACCTTC. Translating gives CATSRAETDYGYTF. Supplemented by reference TRBV15 and TRBJ1-2, the full variable domain reads DAMVIQNPRYQVTQFGKPVTLSCSQTLNHNVMYWYQQKSSQAPKLLFHYYDKDFNNEADTPDNFQSRRPNTSFCFLDIRSPGLGDTAMYLCATSRAETDYGYTFGSGTRLTVV.

V is TRBV4-2 and J is TRBJ2-7; TRBD2 aligns across 8 bases. The CDR3 has 15 residues. After removal of 0 bases from V and 1 base from J, the junction contained 2 bases not matched to a gene. Looked up from germline, CDR1 is LGHNA and CDR2 is YNFKEQ. CDR3 region: CASSQDERGSYEQYF. CDR3 sequence (DNA): TGTGCCAGCAGCCAAGATGAGCGGGGGTCCTACGAGCAGTACTTC.

This clonotype came up many times. The chain joins TRBV12-3 or TRBV12-4 to TRBJ1-2, with a weak D call TRBD1 (5 bases). V shed 6 bases and J shed 2 bases, with 16 bases lying between them. The CDR3 totals 15 residues. The CDR3 DNA reads as TGTGCCAGCAGCCGAGGCGGGGGGGGGAACTATGGCTACACCTTC. Its translation: CASSRGGGGNYGYTF.

To note about this clonotype: The junction departs from germline at one end; a sequencing error may be responsible. This sequence joins TRBV28 and TRBJ1-1; 9 nucleotides agree with TRBD1. The CDR3 consists of 14 residues. Per the germline V gene, CDR1 is MDHEN and CDR2 is SYDVKM. Here the CDR3 DNA reads TGTGCCACCAGTGGGGGGACAGGGCACACTGAAGCTTTCTTT. It codes for CATSGGTGHTEAFF.

This clonotype was observed at least ten times. The V gene is TRBV2, the J gene TRBJ1-1; no clear D. Trimming cost V 3 bases and J 0 bases, with 5 bases left between them. The V gene's germline CDR1 is SNHLY and CDR2 FYNNEI. The CDR3 consists of 13 residues. The CDR3: CASSDEMNTEAFF. CDR3 DNA: TGTGCCAGCAGTGACGAGATGAACACTGAAGCTTTCTTT.

This rearrangement joins TRBV28 to TRBJ2-7; 7 bases fit TRBD2. This CDR3 is 14 amino acids long. V lost 8 bases, J lost 5 bases, and 12 bases stayed unmatched. Germline CDR1 reads MDHEN; CDR2 reads SYDVKM. This CDR3 is CASVDGGSTDEQYF. The CDR3 nucleotides are TGTGCCAGCGTAGATGGCGGGAGTACCGACGAGCAGTACTTC.

This clonotype was recorded at least ten times. The genes are TRBV20-1 and TRBJ1-1; D is uncertain. Trimming took 6 bases from V and 1 from J, leaving 18 bases between them. This CDR3 has 15 residues. Per the germline V gene, CDR1 is DFQATT and CDR2 is SNEGSKA (reference sequence). In DNA form, the CDR3 reads TGCAGTGCGATATTCTCCGGGTTGTCGAACACTGAAGCTTTCTTT. Encoded protein: CSAIFSGLSNTEAFF.

This clonotype was picked up many times. The chain links TRBV28 to TRBJ1-1; D perhaps matches TRBD1 (6 bases). The CDR3 length is 16 residues. Between the trimmed V and J ends, which lost 3 bases and 1 base, there was a span of 15 bases. Germline V gives CDR1 MDHEN, CDR2 SYDVKM. The CDR3 DNA reads TGTGCCAGCAGTTTGTCTGGGGACACGAGGAACACTGAAGCTTTCTTT. It is translated as CASSLSGDTRNTEAFF.

The chain has TRBV28 and TRBJ1-5, with D possibly being TRBD1 (5 bases). The germline V gene has CDR1 MDHEN and CDR2 SYDVKM. The CDR3 totals 11 residues. Trimming stripped 4 bases from V and 9 bases from J, with 7 bases between. The CDR3 region has the DNA TGTGCCAGCAGTTCAACAGGGCCCCAGCATTTT. Its translation: CASSSTGPQHF.

This clonotype occurred a few times. The rearrangement joins TRBV7-9 to TRBJ2-1, with unresolved D. V was pared by 3 bases and J by 6 bases, with 9 bases between. In germline, CDR1 is SEHNR, CDR2 FQNEAQ (reference sequence). This CDR3 has 13 residues. The CDR3 DNA follows: TGTGCCAGCAGCTTTTGGACGGGCAATGAGCAGTTCTTC. This encodes CASSFWTGNEQFF.

This clonotype was observed many times. An end of the junction does not agree with germline; a read error may underlie this. The chain recombines TRBV5-6 with TRBJ2-7, with 8 bases matching TRBD1. This CDR3 has 15 amino acids. Germline assignment: CDR1 SGHDT and CDR2 YYEEEE. CDR3 residues: CASSPSAGGFFLGDF. The CDR3 DNA follows: TGTGCCAGCAGCCCCTCCGCAGGGGGCTTCTTCCTCGGGGACTTC.

There are many counts of this clonotype. V and J are TRBV12-3 or TRBV12-4 and TRBJ1-2, with 7 positions matching TRBD1. CDR3 length equals 12 residues. The V and J ends lost 3 bases and 9 bases, in that order; junction bases with no gene match: 4. The CDR3 sequence is CASSFRGLSYTF. CDR3 bases: TGTGCCAGCAGTTTTAGGGGGCTCAGCTACACCTTC.

This clonotype was observed at least ten times. This chain joins TRBV7-8 and TRBJ1-2; TRBD1 aligns across 8 bases. The CDR3 extends over 16 amino acids. Germline V gives CDR1 SGHVS, CDR2 FQNEAQ. The trim removed 5 bases at V and 2 bases at J, leaving 10 bases unmatched. The DNA of the CDR3 is TGTGCCAGCAGCGTAGACAGGGGATGGAGGAACTATGGCTACACCTTC. Translated: CASSVDRGWRNYGYTF.

The V call is TRBV7-3, the J call TRBJ1-2, with 10 nucleotides matching TRBD1. The length of the CDR3 is 14 residues. After removal of 0 bases from V and 11 bases from J, the junction contained 6 bases not matched to a gene. Germline values: CDR1 SGHTA, CDR2 FQGTGA. CDR3 protein: CASSLTGGQGGYTF. DNA of the CDR3: TGTGCCAGCAGCTTAACCGGAGGACAGGGGGGGTACACCTTC. Variable domain in full (rest from reference TRBV7-3 and TRBJ1-2): GAGVSQTPSNKVTEKGKYVELRCDPISGHTALYWYRQSLGQGPEFLIYFQGTGAADDSGLPNDRFFAVRPEGSVSTLKIQRTERGDSAVYLCASSLTGGQGGYTFGSGTRLTVV.

This clonotype was picked up many times. As DNA, the CDR3 is TGTGCCAGCAGTTTTTCTAGCGGGCCGAACACCGGGGAGCTGTTTTTT. Translated, it gives CASSFSSGPNTGELFF. The V and J genes are TRBV12-3 or TRBV12-4 and TRBJ2-2; 8 bases fit TRBD2. V gave up 3 bases and J gave up 0 bases; unmatched junction bases: 3. The CDR3 consists of 16 residues.